These 10 T cell receptor beta chains originate from one sample sequenced in a study of T cell responses to AZD1222 COVID-19 vaccine. TCRdb keeps only in-frame clones here, not all; method: immunoSEQ multiplex PCR. The sample shows 100,000 or so clones, approximately 90% of them seen only once. Material: peripheral blood, obtained on day 0 of AZD1222 vaccination. All receptors come from an adult in good health.

The chain combines TRBV6-4 with TRBJ2-3; D may match TRBD1 or TRBD2 (6 bases each). Germline CDR1 is MRHNA and CDR2 is SNTAGT. The CDR3 is made up of 15 amino acids. V was trimmed by 0 bases and J by 4 bases, leaving 11 bases between them. The CDR3 reads CASSDSNGGPDTQYF. The CDR3 DNA reads TGTGCCAGCAGTGACTCTAACGGGGGCCCAGATACGCAGTATTTT.

A single count supports this clone. The rearrangement joins TRBV11-2 to TRBJ2-7; TRBD1 agrees at 7 bases. With 1 base clipped from V and 6 bases from J, the junction kept 6 bases outside the gene matches. The CDR3 totals 14 residues. Germline V CDR1 and CDR2: SGHAT, FQNNGV. The CDR3 region is CASSLVGRGSEQYF. In DNA, the CDR3 is TGTGCCAGCAGCTTAGTCGGCAGGGGGAGCGAGCAGTACTTC.

The rearrangement uses TRBV15 and TRBJ1-6, with 8 bases that match TRBD1. The CDR3 covers 14 residues. V lost 8 bases to trimming and J lost 7 bases; unmatched junction nucleotides: 7. CDR1 is LNHNV and CDR2 is YYDKDF in the germline V gene (reference sequence). The CDR3 DNA reads TGTGCCACCCGATACACAGGGGGAAATTCACCCCTCCACTTT. Encoded protein: CATRYTGGNSPLHF. Full variable domain (outside the CDR3, taken from reference TRBV15 and TRBJ1-6): DAMVIQNPRYQVTQFGKPVTLSCSQTLNHNVMYWYQQKSSQAPKLLFHYYDKDFNNEADTPDNFQSRRPNTSFCFLDIRSPGLGDTAMYLCATRYTGGNSPLHFGNGTRLTVT.

The chain recombines TRBV2 with TRBJ1-1; perhaps TRBD1 as D (5 bases). Trimming shortened V by 3 bases and J by 11 bases, and 22 bases separated the two germline ends. The CDR3 runs 15 residues. Germline V CDR1 and CDR2: SNHLY, FYNNEI. The DNA of the CDR3 is TGTGCCAGCAGTGACGGAGGACAAGAGCACCTGATGGCTTTCTTT. It encodes CASSDGGQEHLMAFF. Using reference TRBV2 and TRBJ1-1 for the parts outside the CDR3, the full variable domain is EPEVTQTPSHQVTQMGQEVILRCVPISNHLYFYWYRQILGQKVEFLVSFYNNEISEKSEIFDDQFSVERPDGSNFTLKIRSTKLEDSAMYFCASSDGGQEHLMAFFGQGTRLTVV.

V usage is TRBV7-2 and J usage is TRBJ1-6; no clear D gene. The CDR3 sequence is 12 residues long. Germline CDR1 reads SGHTA; CDR2 reads FQGNSA. Trimming cost V 3 bases and J 8 bases, with 5 bases left between them. This CDR3 is CASSLFHSPLHF. The CDR3 nucleotides are TGTGCCAGCAGCTTGTTTCATTCACCCCTCCACTTT.

This clone was observed a few times. This rearrangement joins TRBV24-1 to TRBJ1-2; 11 nucleotides align to TRBD1. The CDR3 has 14 residues. The J segment lost 6 bases and the V segment lost 5 bases, leaving 4 bases of the junction unmatched. Germline V lookup: CDR1 KGHDR, CDR2 SFDVKD. The CDR3 sequence: CATSAGQGAHGYTF. The DNA of the CDR3 is TGTGCCACCAGTGCAGGACAGGGGGCCCATGGCTACACCTTC.

This clone was seen more than once but under ten times. This chain links TRBV19 with TRBJ1-2, with 7 nucleotides matching TRBD1. Germline V CDR1 and CDR2: LNHDA, SQIVND (reference sequence). The CDR3 consists of 13 residues. V trimming: 5 bases; J trimming: 6 bases; junction bases outside the gene matches: 6. CDR3 region: CASSPQQGDGYTF. CDR3 DNA sequence: TGTGCCAGTAGTCCCCAGCAGGGGGATGGCTACACCTTC.

The chain combines TRBV6-5 with TRBJ1-6; the match to TRBD1 covers 7 bases. CDR3 length equals 15 residues. Germline CDR1 reads MNHEY; CDR2 reads SVGAGI. Trimming cost V 8 bases and J 8 bases; bases outside gene matches: 12. The CDR3, as DNA: TGTGCCAGCGGCTTCAGGGGGGCGTTGGATTCACCCCTCCACTTT. Translation gives CASGFRGALDSPLHF.

This clone occurred once. The rearrangement joins TRBV9 to TRBJ2-5; the D gene is possibly TRBD1 (5 bases). Germline V CDR1 and CDR2: SGDLS, YYNGEE. The CDR3 totals 17 residues. V was shortened by 3 bases and J by 2 bases, with 20 bases between the two germline ends. DNA for the CDR3: TGTGCCAGCAGCGCCAAAAGGGGCAGACAAGGGCAAGAGACCCAGTACTTC. Translating gives CASSAKRGRQGQETQYF.

The J gene is TRBJ1-2, the V gene TRBV19; 11 bases fit TRBD1. The V gene's germline CDR1 is LNHDA and CDR2 SQIVND (reference sequence). This CDR3 spans 17 amino acids. V trimming: 5 bases; J trimming: 7 bases; junction bases outside the gene matches: 15. The CDR3 DNA reads as TGTGCCAGTAGTGCCTGGACAGGGGGCATTTTTATCGGTGGCTACACCTTC. Encoded protein: CASSAWTGGIFIGGYTF.